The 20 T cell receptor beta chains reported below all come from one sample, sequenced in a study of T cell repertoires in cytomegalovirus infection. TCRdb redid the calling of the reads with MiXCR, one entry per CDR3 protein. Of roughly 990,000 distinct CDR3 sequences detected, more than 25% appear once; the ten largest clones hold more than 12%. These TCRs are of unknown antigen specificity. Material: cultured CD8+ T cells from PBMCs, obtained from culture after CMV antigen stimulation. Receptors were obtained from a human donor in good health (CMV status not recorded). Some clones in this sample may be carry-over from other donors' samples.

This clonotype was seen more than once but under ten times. CDR3 protein: CSARRGLAGVETQYF. The CDR3 nucleotides are TGCAGTGCTAGACGGGGACTAGCGGGGGTCGAGACCCAGTACTTC. This chain connects TRBV20-1 to TRBJ2-5; 14 bases map to TRBD2. The CDR3 covers 15 residues. The trim removed 2 bases at V and 5 bases at J, leaving 4 bases unmatched. Germline values: CDR1 DFQATT, CDR2 SNEGSKA (reference sequence).

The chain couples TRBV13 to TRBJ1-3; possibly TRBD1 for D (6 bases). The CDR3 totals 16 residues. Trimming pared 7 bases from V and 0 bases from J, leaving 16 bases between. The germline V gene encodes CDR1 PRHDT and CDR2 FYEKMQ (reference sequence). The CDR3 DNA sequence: TGTGCCAGCACCGACCCGACAGGCCTCTCTGGAAACACCATATATTTT. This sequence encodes CASTDPTGLSGNTIYF.

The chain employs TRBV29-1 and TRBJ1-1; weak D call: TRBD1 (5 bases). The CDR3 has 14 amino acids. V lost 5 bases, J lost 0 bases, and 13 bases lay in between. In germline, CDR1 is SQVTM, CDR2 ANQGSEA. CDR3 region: CSVPGSQMNTEAFF. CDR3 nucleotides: TGCAGCGTTCCAGGGTCCCAAATGAACACTGAAGCTTTCTTT.

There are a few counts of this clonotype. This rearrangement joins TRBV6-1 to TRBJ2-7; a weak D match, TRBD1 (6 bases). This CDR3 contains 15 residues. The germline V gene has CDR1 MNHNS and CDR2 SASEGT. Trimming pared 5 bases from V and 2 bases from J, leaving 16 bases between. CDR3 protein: CASSKQGPAPYEQYV. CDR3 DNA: TGTGCCAGCAGTAAACAGGGACCTGCACCCTACGAGCAGTACGTC.

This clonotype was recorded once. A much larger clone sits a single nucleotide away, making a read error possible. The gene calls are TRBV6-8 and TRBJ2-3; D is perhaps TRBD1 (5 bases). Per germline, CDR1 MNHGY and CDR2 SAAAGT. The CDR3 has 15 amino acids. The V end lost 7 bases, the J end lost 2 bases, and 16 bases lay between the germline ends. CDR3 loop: CASTRVGGHTDTQYF. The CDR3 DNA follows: TGTGCCAGCACCCGAGTTGGCGGACACACAGATACGCAGTATTTT.

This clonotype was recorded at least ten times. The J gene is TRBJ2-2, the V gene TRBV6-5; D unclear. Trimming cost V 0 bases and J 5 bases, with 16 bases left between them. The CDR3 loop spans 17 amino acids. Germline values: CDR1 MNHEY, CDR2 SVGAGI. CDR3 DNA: TGTGCCAGCAGTTACTCGATGGCCGGGTTTGAGACCGGGGAGCTGTTTTTT. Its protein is CASSYSMAGFETGELFF.

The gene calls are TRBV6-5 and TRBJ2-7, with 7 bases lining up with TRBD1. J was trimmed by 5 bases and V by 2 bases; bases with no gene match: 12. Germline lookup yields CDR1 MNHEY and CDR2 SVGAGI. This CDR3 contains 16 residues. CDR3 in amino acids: CASSYRPKQGKDEQYF. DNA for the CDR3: TGTGCCAGCAGTTACCGCCCCAAACAGGGGAAGGACGAGCAGTACTTC.

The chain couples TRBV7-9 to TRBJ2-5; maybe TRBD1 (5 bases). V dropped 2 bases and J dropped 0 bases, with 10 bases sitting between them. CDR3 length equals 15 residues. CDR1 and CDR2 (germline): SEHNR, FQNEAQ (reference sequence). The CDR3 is CASSLSDSNQETQYF. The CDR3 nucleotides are TGTGCCAGCAGCTTATCAGACAGCAACCAAGAGACCCAGTACTTC.

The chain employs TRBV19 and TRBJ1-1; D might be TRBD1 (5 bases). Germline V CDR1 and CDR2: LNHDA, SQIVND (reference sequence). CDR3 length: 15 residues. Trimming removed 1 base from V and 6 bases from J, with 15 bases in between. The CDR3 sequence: CASSIGGPGVSEAFF. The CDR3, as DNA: TGTGCCAGTAGTATAGGTGGTCCGGGGGTCTCTGAAGCTTTCTTT.

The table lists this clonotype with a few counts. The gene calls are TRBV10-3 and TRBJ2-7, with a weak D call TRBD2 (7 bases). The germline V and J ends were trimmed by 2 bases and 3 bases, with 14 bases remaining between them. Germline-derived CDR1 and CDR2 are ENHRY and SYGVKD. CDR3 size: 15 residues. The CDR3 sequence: CAISETGGPSYEQYV. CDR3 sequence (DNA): TGTGCCATCAGTGAGACCGGGGGGCCCAGCTACGAGCAGTACGTC.

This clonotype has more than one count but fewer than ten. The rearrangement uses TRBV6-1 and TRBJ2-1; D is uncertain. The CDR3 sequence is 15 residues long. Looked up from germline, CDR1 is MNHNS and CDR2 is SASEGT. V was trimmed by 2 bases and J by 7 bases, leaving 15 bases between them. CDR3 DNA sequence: TGTGCCAGCAGTGAATGGCCCCACGGAGCGAATGAGCAGTTCTTC. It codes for CASSEWPHGANEQFF.

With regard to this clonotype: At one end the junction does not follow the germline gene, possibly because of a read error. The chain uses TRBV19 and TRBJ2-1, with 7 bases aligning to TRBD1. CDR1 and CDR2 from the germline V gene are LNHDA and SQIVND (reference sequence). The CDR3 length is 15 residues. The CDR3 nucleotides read TGTGCCAGTAGTATTGGGACAGACTCCGACAATGAGCAGTTCTTC. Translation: CASSIGTDSDNEQFF.

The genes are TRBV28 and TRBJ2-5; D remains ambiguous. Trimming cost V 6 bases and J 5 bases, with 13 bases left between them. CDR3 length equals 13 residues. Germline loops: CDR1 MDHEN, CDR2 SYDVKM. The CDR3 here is CASSPPVQETQYF. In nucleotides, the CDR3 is TGTGCCAGCAGCCCTCCAGTGCAGGAGACCCAGTACTTC.

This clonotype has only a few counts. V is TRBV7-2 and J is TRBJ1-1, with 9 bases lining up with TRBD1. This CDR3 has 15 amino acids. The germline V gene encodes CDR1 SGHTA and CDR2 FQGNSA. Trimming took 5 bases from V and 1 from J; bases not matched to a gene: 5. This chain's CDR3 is CASSSEDRGNTEAFF. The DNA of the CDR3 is TGTGCCAGCAGCAGTGAGGACAGGGGGAACACTGAAGCTTTCTTT.

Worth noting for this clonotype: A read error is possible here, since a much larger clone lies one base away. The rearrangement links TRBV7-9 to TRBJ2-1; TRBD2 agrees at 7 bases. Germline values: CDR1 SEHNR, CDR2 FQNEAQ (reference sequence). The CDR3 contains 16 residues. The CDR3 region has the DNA TGTGTCAGCAGCTTAGAAACGGGGGGCTCCTACAATGAGCAGTTCTTC. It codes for CVSSLETGGSYNEQFF.

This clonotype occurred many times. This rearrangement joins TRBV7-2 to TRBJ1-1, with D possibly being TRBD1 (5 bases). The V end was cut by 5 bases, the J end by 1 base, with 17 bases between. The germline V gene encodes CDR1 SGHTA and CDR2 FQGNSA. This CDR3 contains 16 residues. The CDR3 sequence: CASSPYGGHTNTEAFF. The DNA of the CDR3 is TGTGCCAGCAGCCCATATGGTGGACACACGAACACTGAAGCTTTCTTT.

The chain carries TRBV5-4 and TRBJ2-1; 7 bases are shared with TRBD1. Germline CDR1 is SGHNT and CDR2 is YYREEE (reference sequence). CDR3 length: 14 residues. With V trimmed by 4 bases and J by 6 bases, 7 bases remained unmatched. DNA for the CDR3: TGTGCCAGCAGCGTCCTAACAGGGGTCAATGAGCAGTTCTTC. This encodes CASSVLTGVNEQFF.

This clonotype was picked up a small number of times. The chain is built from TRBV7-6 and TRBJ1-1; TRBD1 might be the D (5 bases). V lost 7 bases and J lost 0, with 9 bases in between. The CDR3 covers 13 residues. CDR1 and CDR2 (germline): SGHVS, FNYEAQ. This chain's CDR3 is CASTQELNTEAFF. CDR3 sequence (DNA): TGTGCCAGCACACAGGAGCTGAACACTGAAGCTTTCTTT.

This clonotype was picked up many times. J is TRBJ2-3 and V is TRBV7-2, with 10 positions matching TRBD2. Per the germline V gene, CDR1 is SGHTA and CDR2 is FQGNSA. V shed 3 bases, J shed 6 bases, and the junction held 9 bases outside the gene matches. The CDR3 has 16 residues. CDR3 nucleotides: TGTGCCAGCAGCTTCTTAGCGGGGGGTCCGCTGGATACGCAGTATTTT. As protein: CASSFLAGGPLDTQYF.

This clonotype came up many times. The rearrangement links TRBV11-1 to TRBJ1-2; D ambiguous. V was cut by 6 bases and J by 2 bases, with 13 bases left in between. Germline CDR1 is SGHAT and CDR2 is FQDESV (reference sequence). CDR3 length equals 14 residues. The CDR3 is CASRPGTENYGYTF. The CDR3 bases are TGTGCCAGCAGGCCGGGTACTGAGAACTATGGCTACACCTTC. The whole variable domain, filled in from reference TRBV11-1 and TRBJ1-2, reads EAEVAQSPRYKITEKSQAVAFWCDPISGHATLYWYRQILGQGPELLVQFQDESVVDDSQLPKDRFSAERLKGVDSTLKIQPAELGDSAMYLCASRPGTENYGYTFGSGTRLTVV.